One sample yielded the 11 T cell receptor beta chains listed below, sequenced in a study of OX40 agonist ivuxolimab in advanced cancers. Clones were read by immunoSEQ multiplex PCR, and TCRdb kept only the in-frame ones, dropping some. The data hold about 70,000 clones, with around 82% observed a single time. Sequencing used CD4+ or CD8+ T cells sorted from blood, obtained in a trial of the OX40 agonist ivuxolimab. All receptors derive from an adult with an advanced solid tumor such as melanoma, head and neck, liver or kidney cancer.

The sample holds many counts of this clone. V gene TRBV7-8 combines with J gene TRBJ1-5, with TRBD1 as a possible D gene (5 bases). The CDR3 consists of 15 residues. CDR1 is SGHVS, CDR2 FQNEAQ, per germline. V lost 5 bases and J 2 bases, leaving 13 bases between the germline ends. The CDR3 sequence is CASSARDWGNQPQHF. The CDR3 region has the DNA TGTGCCAGCAGCGCCAGGGATTGGGGCAATCAGCCCCAGCATTTT. Filled out from reference TRBV7-8 and TRBJ1-5, the complete variable domain reads GAGVSQSPRYKVAKRGQDVALRCDPISGHVSLFWYQQALGQGPEFLTYFQNEAQLDKSGLPSDRFFAERPEGSVSTLKIQRTQQEDSAVYLCASSARDWGNQPQHFGDGTRLSIL.

The chain has TRBV5-1 and TRBJ1-2; D unresolved. With 0 bases removed from V and 4 bases from J, the gap between germline ends came to 16 bases. The germline V gene encodes CDR1 SGHRS and CDR2 YFSETQ. This CDR3 is built from 16 residues. The CDR3, as DNA: TGCGCCAGCAGCTTGGCCTTTTCGAGAGCGAGCTATGGCTACACCTTC. Amino acid sequence: CASSLAFSRASYGYTF.

This clone was detected a few times. CDR3 nucleotide sequence: TGTGCCAGCAGGATGGATGACTGGGCCTACGAGCAGTACTTC. It yields the protein CASRMDDWAYEQYF. The rearrangement joins TRBV2 to TRBJ2-7; no definite D call. The germline gives CDR1 SNHLY, CDR2 FYNNEI. The CDR3 length is 14 residues. Trimming shortened V by 6 bases and J by 2 bases, and 14 bases separated the two germline ends.

This clone occurred once. This chain joins TRBV7-3 and TRBJ2-5; the D gene is possibly TRBD1 (6 bases). With 5 bases removed from V and 5 bases from J, the gap between germline ends came to 15 bases. This CDR3 is built from 14 residues. Germline-derived CDR1 and CDR2 are SGHTA and FQGTGA. The CDR3 region is CASSPSGQRETQYF. The CDR3 bases are TGTGCCAGCAGCCCTTCCGGACAGAGGGAGACCCAGTACTTC.

The chain joins TRBV7-9 to TRBJ2-1, with a tentative D call TRBD2 (5 bases). Trimming took off 5 bases at V and 5 bases at J, with 10 bases between the two ends. The CDR3 runs 13 residues. The germline V gene encodes CDR1 SEHNR and CDR2 FQNEAQ (reference sequence). The chain's CDR3 is CASSIGIDNEQFF. In nucleotides, the CDR3 is TGTGCCAGCAGCATCGGGATCGACAATGAGCAGTTCTTC.

This chain connects TRBV29-1 to TRBJ2-1; D is uncertain. The CDR3 runs 12 residues. Trimming pared 4 bases from V and 3 bases from J, leaving 7 bases between. The germline gives CDR1 SQVTM, CDR2 ANQGSEA. The CDR3 DNA reads as TGCAGCGTTGGGTTGCACTACAATGAGCAGTTCTTC. This gives the protein CSVGLHYNEQFF.

V usage is TRBV15 and J usage is TRBJ2-7; either TRBD1 or TRBD2 may supply D (5 bases each). Germline V gene lookup returns CDR1 LNHNV and CDR2 YYDKDF (reference sequence). This CDR3 has 17 amino acids. V lost 0 bases and J 7 bases, leaving 22 bases between the germline ends. This CDR3 is CATSRDAGTSRAEEQYF. DNA of the CDR3: TGTGCCACCAGCAGAGATGCAGGGACGAGTAGAGCGGAGGAGCAGTACTTC.

The chain employs TRBV28 and TRBJ2-3; 9 nucleotides match TRBD1. The CDR3 runs 18 residues. Germline V gives CDR1 MDHEN, CDR2 SYDVKM. Unmatched junction bases numbered 11, after V lost 2 bases and J lost 2 bases. The CDR3 here is CASSLDKYGTGLTDTQYF. CDR3 coding DNA: TGTGCCAGCAGTTTAGACAAATACGGGACAGGGCTCACAGATACGCAGTATTTT. Supplemented by reference TRBV28 and TRBJ2-3, the full variable domain reads DVKVTQSSRYLVKRTGEKVFLECVQDMDHENMFWYRQDPGLGLRLIYFSYDVKMKEKGDIPEGYSVSREKKERFSLILESASTNQTSMYLCASSLDKYGTGLTDTQYFGPGTRLTVL.

The chain recombines TRBV19 with TRBJ1-2; D is unclear. The germline V gene encodes CDR1 LNHDA and CDR2 SQIVND (reference sequence). The CDR3 has 13 residues. V lost 5 bases, J lost 0 bases, and 7 bases lay in between. The CDR3 nucleotides are TGTGCCAGTAGTCTCTCCTCTAACTATGGCTACACCTTC. Translated, it gives CASSLSSNYGYTF.

The rearrangement uses TRBV11-3 and TRBJ2-7, with 12 bases identical to TRBD2. V gave up 1 base and J gave up 1 base; unmatched junction bases: 2. The CDR3 contains 16 residues. Germline V gives CDR1 SGHNT, CDR2 YENEEA. Written as DNA, the CDR3 is TGTGCCAGCAGCTTAGCAGGACTAGCGGGGTCCTACGAGCAGTACTTC. This sequence encodes CASSLAGLAGSYEQYF.

This clone came up once. This rearrangement joins TRBV2 to TRBJ2-7; D is ambiguous. V was trimmed by 9 bases and J by 0 bases, leaving 15 bases between them. This CDR3 region has 14 residues. Germline V lookup: CDR1 SNHLY, CDR2 FYNNEI. DNA for the CDR3: TGTGCCAGTCGTCCGGGCCGTAGCTCCTACGAGCAGTACTTC. Amino acids: CASRPGRSSYEQYF.